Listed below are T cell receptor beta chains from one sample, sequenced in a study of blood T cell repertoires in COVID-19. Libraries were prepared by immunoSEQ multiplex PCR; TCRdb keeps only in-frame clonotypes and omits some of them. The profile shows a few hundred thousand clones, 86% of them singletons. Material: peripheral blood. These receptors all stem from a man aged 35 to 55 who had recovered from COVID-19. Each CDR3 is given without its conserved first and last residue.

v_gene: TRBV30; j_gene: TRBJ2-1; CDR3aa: AWLGQGIYNEQF
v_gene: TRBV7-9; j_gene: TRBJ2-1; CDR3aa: ASSLAHGTGVDVREQF
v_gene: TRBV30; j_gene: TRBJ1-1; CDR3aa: AWSWSGNTEAF
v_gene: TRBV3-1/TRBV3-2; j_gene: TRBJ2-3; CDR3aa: ASSLLAASTDTQY
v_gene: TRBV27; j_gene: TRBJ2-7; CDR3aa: ASSAWTGTYEQY
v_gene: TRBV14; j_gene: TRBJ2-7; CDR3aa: ASSQRTARAYEQY
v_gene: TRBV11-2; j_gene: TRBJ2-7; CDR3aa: ASVPSTGAYEQY
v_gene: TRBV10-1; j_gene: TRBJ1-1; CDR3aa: ASSESGTGNTEAF
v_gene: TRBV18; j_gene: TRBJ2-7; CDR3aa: ASSSGSTYEQY
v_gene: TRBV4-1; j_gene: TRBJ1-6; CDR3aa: ASSPSGDSYNSPLH
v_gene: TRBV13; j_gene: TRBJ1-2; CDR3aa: ASSLGARLGRGYT
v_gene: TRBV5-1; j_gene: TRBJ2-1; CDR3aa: ASSFVLAGGGNEQF
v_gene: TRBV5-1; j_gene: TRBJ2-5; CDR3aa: ASSLGTSRSQETQY
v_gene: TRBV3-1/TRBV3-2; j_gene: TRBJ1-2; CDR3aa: ASSQTLRDRHNYGYT
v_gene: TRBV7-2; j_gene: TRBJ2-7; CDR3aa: ASSLVADYEQY
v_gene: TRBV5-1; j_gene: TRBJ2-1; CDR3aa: ASSPGVAGPKGEQF
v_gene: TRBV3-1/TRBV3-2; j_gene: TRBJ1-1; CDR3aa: ASSHPDTEAF
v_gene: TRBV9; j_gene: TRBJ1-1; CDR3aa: ASSVGSGAGYTEAF
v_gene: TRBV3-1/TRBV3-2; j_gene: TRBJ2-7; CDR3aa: ASSQDFYEQY
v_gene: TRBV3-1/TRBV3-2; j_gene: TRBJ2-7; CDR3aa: ASSQGLQFEQY